The T cell receptor (beta chain) described here comes from a study of a mutant IDH1 vaccine in newly diagnosed glioma. On the study more broadly: Vaccines began 4-6 weeks after radiotherapy alone, or with temozolomide cycles. Study conclusions and caveats: Most patients, approximately 92%, showed vaccine-induced immune responses.

Clones were read by immunoSEQ multiplex PCR, and TCRdb kept only the in-frame ones, dropping some. Among under 85,000 clones listed, approximately 85% were seen once. Trimming at V came to 6 bases and at J to 4 bases, leaving 8 bases not matched to a gene. The CDR3 sequence is 14 residues long. In germline, CDR1 is MDHEN, CDR2 SYDVKM. About this clone itself: Its antigen is as yet unknown.

Stated time point: week 23, last vaccination. In the vaccine, a single dose held 300 ug of the mutant IDH1 20-mer peptide, along with topical imiquimod. Donor diagnoses consisted of new WHO grade 3 or 4 IDH1-mutant, ATRX-lost astrocytomas. This chain uses TRBV28 with TRBJ2-7, with 8 bases that match TRBD1. This specimen was PBMCs, taken from a glioma patient whose treatment included an IDH1 peptide vaccine. The receptor comes from a woman aged 45 to 65 with glioma. CDR3 DNA sequence: TGTGCCAGCAGATGGGCAGGGGGCTCATACGAGCAGTACTTC. Translation: CASRWAGGSYEQYF.